This T cell receptor beta chain was found in a study of post-analysis software for immune sequencing data. Turning to the study itself: Relapsing-remitting, secondary progressive and progressive-relapsing multiple sclerosis courses were included.

Tagging with unique molecular identifiers was a feature of the TCR beta cDNA libraries. About 500,000 cDNA molecules were obtained per 1 to 10 million input T cells. TCRdb recomputed calls from the PCR reads with MiXCR, one row per CDR3 protein. Of fewer than 850,000 distinct CDR3 sequences in the sample, roughly 27% were seen once. There are a few counts of this clonotype. Its specificity is not known. General study results and limits: There was significantly lower normalized Chao1 diversity in multiple sclerosis patients than in controls. Strong co-clustering by F measure linked samples that shared a preparation batch. The five TRBV segments detected at higher frequency in patients than in controls included TRBV5-6, TRBV5-1 and TRBV20-1.

Trimming left V 3 bases short and J 5 bases short, with 13 bases between. CDR1 and CDR2 (germline): SEHNR, FQNEAQ (reference sequence). The CDR3 runs to 14 residues. The sequenced sample consisted of blood. The chain carries TRBV7-9 and TRBJ1-1, with D maybe TRBD1 (6 bases). The origin of this receptor is a girl aged 10 to 17 with multiple sclerosis. CDR3 residues: CASSFWGAGTEAFF. CDR3 bases: TGTGCCAGCAGCTTCTGGGGGGCCGGAACTGAAGCTTTCTTT.